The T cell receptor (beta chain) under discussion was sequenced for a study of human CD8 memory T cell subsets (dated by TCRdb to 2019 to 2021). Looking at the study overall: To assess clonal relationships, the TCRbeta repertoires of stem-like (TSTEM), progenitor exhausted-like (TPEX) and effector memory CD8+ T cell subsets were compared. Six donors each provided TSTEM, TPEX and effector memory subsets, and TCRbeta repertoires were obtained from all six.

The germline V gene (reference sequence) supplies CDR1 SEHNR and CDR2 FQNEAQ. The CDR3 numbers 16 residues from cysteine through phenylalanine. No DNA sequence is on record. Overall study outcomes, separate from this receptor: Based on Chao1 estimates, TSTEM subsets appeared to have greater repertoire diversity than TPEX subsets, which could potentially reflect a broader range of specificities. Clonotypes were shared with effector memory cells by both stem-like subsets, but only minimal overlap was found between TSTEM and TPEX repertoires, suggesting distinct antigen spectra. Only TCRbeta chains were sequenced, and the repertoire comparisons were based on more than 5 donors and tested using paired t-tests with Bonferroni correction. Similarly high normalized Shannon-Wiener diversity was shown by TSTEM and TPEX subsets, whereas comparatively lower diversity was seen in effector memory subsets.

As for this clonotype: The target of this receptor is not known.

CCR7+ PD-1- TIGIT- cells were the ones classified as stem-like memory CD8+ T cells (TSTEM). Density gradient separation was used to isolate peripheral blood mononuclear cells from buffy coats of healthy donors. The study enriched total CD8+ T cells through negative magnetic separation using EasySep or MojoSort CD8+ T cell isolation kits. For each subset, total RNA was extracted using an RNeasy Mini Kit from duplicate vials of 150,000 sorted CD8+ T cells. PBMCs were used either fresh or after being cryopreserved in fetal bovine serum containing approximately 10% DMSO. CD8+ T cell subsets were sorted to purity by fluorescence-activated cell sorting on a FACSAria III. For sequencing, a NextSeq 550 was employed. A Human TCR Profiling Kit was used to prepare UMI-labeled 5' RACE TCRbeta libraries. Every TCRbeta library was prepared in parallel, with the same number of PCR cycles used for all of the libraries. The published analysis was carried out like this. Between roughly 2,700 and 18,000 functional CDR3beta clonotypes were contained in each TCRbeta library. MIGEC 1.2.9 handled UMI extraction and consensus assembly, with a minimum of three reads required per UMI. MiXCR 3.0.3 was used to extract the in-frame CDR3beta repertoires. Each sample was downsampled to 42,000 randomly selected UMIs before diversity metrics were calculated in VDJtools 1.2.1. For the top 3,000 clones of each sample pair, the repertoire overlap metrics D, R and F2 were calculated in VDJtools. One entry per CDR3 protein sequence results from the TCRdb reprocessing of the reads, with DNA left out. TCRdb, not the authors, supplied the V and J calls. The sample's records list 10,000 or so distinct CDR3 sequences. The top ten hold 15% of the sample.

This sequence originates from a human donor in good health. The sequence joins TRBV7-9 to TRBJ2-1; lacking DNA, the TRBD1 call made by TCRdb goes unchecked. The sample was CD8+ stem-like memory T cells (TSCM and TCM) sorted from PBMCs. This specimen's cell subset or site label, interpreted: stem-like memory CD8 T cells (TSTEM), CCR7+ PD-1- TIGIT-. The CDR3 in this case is CASSSRGGVDTNEQFF.